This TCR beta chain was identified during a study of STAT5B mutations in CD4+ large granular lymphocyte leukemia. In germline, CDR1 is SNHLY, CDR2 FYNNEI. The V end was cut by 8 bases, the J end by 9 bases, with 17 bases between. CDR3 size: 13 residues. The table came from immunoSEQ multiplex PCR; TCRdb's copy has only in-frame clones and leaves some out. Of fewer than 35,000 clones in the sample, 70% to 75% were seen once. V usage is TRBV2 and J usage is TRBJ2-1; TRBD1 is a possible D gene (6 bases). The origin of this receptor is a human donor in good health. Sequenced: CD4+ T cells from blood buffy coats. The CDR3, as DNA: TGTGCCAGCCGGGACAACCCTCCTCGTGAGCAGTTCTTC. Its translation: CASRDNPPREQFF. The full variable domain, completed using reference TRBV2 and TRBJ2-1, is EPEVTQTPSHQVTQMGQEVILRCVPISNHLYFYWYRQILGQKVEFLVSFYNNEISEKSEIFDDQFSVERPDGSNFTLKIRSTKLEDSAMYFCASRDNPPREQFFGPGTRLTVL.